A single sample is the source of the 4 T cell receptor beta chains below, sequenced in a study of beta chain features in type 1 diabetes. Findings of the study overall: Type 1 diabetes patients showed a moderate but significant shortening of TCRB CDR3s in all four CD4+ subsets.

Expressed TCRB transcripts were sequenced after all isolated RNA was converted to cDNA. Only in-frame clones appear in the TCRdb table, and some are missing; sequencing was by immunoSEQ multiplex PCR. The sample lists 230,000 or so clones, around 15% occurring once. For these receptors, no antigen is known. Sequenced material: naive CD4+ T cells from blood. The source is a young man with type 1 diabetes.

This clone appeared a few times. The rearrangement links TRBV7-9 to TRBJ2-3, with TRBD2 matching over 7 bases. Losses at the gene ends were 1 base for V and 6 bases for J; bases not matched to a gene: 13. The CDR3 is 17 residues long. Per germline, CDR1 SEHNR and CDR2 FQNEAQ (reference sequence). Here the CDR3 reads CASSLGNSGIAADTQYF. CDR3 bases: TGTGCCAGCAGCTTAGGAAACAGCGGGATTGCAGCTGATACGCAGTATTTT. The variable domain in full, completed from reference TRBV7-9 and TRBJ2-3, reads DTGVSQNPRHKITKRGQNVTFRCDPISEHNRLYWYRQTLGQGPEFLTYFQNEAQLEKSRLLSDRFSAERPKGSFSTLEIQRTEQGDSAMYLCASSLGNSGIAADTQYFGPGTRLTVL.

A few counts support this clone. The V and J genes are TRBV7-9 and TRBJ2-1, with D perhaps being TRBD1 or TRBD2 (5 bases each). Per germline, CDR1 SEHNR and CDR2 FQNEAQ (reference sequence). V lost 5 bases and J 8 bases, leaving 16 bases between the germline ends. This CDR3 contains 14 residues. The CDR3 sequence is CASSLRPGRDEQFF. The CDR3 nucleotides are TGTGCCAGCAGCCTCCGGCCGGGGCGGGATGAGCAGTTCTTC. The complete variable domain, with remaining parts taken from reference TRBV7-9 and TRBJ2-1, reads DTGVSQNPRHKITKRGQNVTFRCDPISEHNRLYWYRQTLGQGPEFLTYFQNEAQLEKSRLLSDRFSAERPKGSFSTLEIQRTEQGDSAMYLCASSLRPGRDEQFFGPGTRLTVL.

The chain joins TRBV7-9 to TRBJ1-5, with a tentative D call TRBD1 (6 bases). Trimming cost V 8 bases and J 7 bases, with 15 bases left between them. CDR3 length: 13 amino acids. Germline V gene sequence: CDR1 SEHNR, CDR2 FQNEAQ (reference sequence). In DNA form, the CDR3 reads TGTGCCAGCGCGGAAGGGGGAAGACAGCCCCAGCATTTT. Amino acid sequence: CASAEGGRQPQHF.

V gene TRBV2 combines with J gene TRBJ2-7; 9 nucleotides line up with TRBD1. In germline, CDR1 is SNHLY, CDR2 FYNNEI. V was pared by 3 bases and J by 5 bases, with 5 bases of the junction left unmatched. This CDR3 region has 14 residues. The CDR3 bases are TGTGCCAGCAGTGAGCGGACAGGGGACCACGAGCAGTACTTC. Protein product: CASSERTGDHEQYF. Combining the CDR3 with reference TRBV2 and TRBJ2-7 gives the whole variable domain EPEVTQTPSHQVTQMGQEVILRCVPISNHLYFYWYRQILGQKVEFLVSFYNNEISEKSEIFDDQFSVERPDGSNFTLKIRSTKLEDSAMYFCASSERTGDHEQYFGPGTRLTVT.